This T cell receptor (beta chain) was captured by sequencing in a study of cytomegalovirus exposure and HLA in healthy donors. General study findings and limits: In a later analysis, first-cohort TCR clusters were found to tend to co-occur in the 120 or so validation repertoires.

The validation cohort, a group of 120 or so subjects, included the donors and was separate from the approximately 700-subject first cohort. V lost 2 bases and J 9 bases, leaving 14 bases between the germline ends. Per germline, CDR1 SGHAT and CDR2 FQNNGV. The CDR3 loop spans 13 amino acids. In the case of this clone: What it recognizes is unknown.

Sequenced by immunoSEQ multiplex PCR; TCRdb stores in-frame clones only, minus some. The table records about 160,000 clones, roughly 95% of them present only once. This sequence originates from a woman aged 18 to 35 in good health and CMV-seronegative. Source material: PBMCs. The genes are TRBV11-2 and TRBJ2-7; weak D call: TRBD2 (5 bases). Here the CDR3 DNA reads TGTGCCAGCAGCTTACCGGGCCCCGGAGGGCAGTACTTC. Encoded protein: CASSLPGPGGQYF. Full variable domain (rest looked up from reference TRBV11-2 and TRBJ2-7): EAGVAQSPRYKIIEKRQSVAFWCNPISGHATLYWYQQILGQGPKLLIQFQNNGVVDDSQLPKDRFSAERLKGVDSTLKIQPAKLEDSAVYLCASSLPGPGGQYFGPGTRLTVT.